This T cell receptor (beta chain) is drawn from a study of blood T cell repertoires in COVID-19. The count of this clone is one. Germline CDR1 is SGHTA and CDR2 is FQGNSA. Unmatched junction bases numbered 12, after V lost 7 bases and J lost 4 bases. The CDR3 extends over 16 amino acids. Assay: immunoSEQ multiplex PCR; the TCRdb copy retains only in-frame clones and omits some. The sample shows more than 85,000 clones, approximately 90% of them seen only once. Sequencing was done on a sample of peripheral blood. The chain is built from TRBV7-2 and TRBJ2-1, with 8 bases identical to TRBD2. The clonotype was recovered from a human donor in a cohort sampled during active COVID-19. CDR3 in DNA: TGTGCCAGCACCCCACAAGTGGGCGGGGGGTACAATGAGCAGTTCTTC. This codes for CASTPQVGGGYNEQFF. Full variable domain (missing parts from reference TRBV7-2 and TRBJ2-1): GAGVSQSPSNKVTEKGKDVELRCDPISGHTALYWYRQSLGQGLEFLIYFQGNSAPDKSGLPSDRFSAERTGGSVSTLTIQRTQQEDSAVYLCASTPQVGGGYNEQFFGPGTRLTVL.